This T cell receptor beta chain is drawn from a study of T cell changes during pregnancy in multiple sclerosis. The CDR3 length is 16 residues. V trimming: 6 bases; J trimming: 0 bases; junction bases outside the gene matches: 6. Germline V CDR1 and CDR2: SNHLY, FYNNEI. Assay: immunoSEQ multiplex PCR; the TCRdb copy retains only in-frame clones and omits some. Of about 77,000 clones detected, 89% appear once; the ten largest clones hold around 1.8%. The material sequenced was peripheral blood, taken before pregnancy. The chain recombines TRBV2 with TRBJ2-3; 10 positions agree with TRBD2. This receptor was obtained from a female donor with multiple sclerosis, enrolled in a pregnancy study. The CDR3: CASSLERGGSTDTQYF. DNA of the CDR3: TGTGCCAGCAGCTTAGAGCGGGGGGGGAGCACAGATACGCAGTATTTT.